The rows below give T cell receptor beta chains drawn from one sample of a study of blood T cell repertoires in COVID-19. Here immunoSEQ multiplex PCR was the method, and the copy in TCRdb shows in-frame clones only, minus some. This sample has fewer than 300,000 clones, with around 84% found just once. The specimen was peripheral blood. Every receptor here comes from a man in his forties or fifties with COVID-19, enrolled during active disease. Each CDR3 is given with its conserved first and last residue. The D gene is left open where the match is weak. Clone size is given for some rows only: seen once, a few or many times, or a class if the clone is expanded.

D | J | size | V | CDR3 | DNA
. | TRBJ2-7 | . | TRBV24-1 | CATSDYGQSSYEQYF | TGTGCCACCAGTGATTACGGACAGAGCTCCTACGAGCAGTACTTC
TRBD2 | TRBJ2-1 | . | TRBV5-6 | CASSSGLAEIYNEQFF | TGTGCCAGCAGCTCGGGACTAGCGGAGATCTACAATGAGCAGTTCTTC
. | TRBJ2-2 | . | TRBV5-6 | CASSVDGHLFRELFF | TGTGCCAGCAGCGTGGACGGACATTTGTTTCGGGAGCTGTTTTTT
TRBD2 | TRBJ2-1 | . | TRBV6-1 | CASSELIAGVSEQFF | TGTGCCAGCAGTGAACTAATAGCGGGAGTGTCTGAGCAGTTCTTC
. | TRBJ1-1 | . | TRBV19 | CASRSTLNTEAFF | TGTGCCAGTAGGTCAACACTGAACACTGAAGCTTTCTTT
. | TRBJ1-1 | . | TRBV14 | CASSQTGSYTEAFF | TGTGCCAGCAGCCAAACAGGTTCTTACACTGAAGCTTTCTTT
. | TRBJ2-1 | . | TRBV2 | CASSDPDRYNEQFF | TGTGCCAGCAGTGATCCAGACAGATACAATGAGCAGTTCTTC
. | TRBJ2-1 | . | TRBV4-3 | CASSQRQGNNEQFF | TGCGCCAGCAGCCAAAGGCAGGGTAACAATGAGCAGTTCTTC
TRBD1 | TRBJ1-5 | once | TRBV6-1 | CASSELFGQGARQPQHF | TGTGCCAGCAGTGAATTGTTTGGACAGGGGGCCCGTCAGCCCCAGCATTTT
. | TRBJ2-7 | . | TRBV10-1 | CASSESGSSYEQYF | TGCGCCAGCAGTGAGTCTGGGAGCTCCTACGAGCAGTACTTC
TRBD2 | TRBJ2-1 | . | TRBV7-9 | CASSLGGLAGTYNEQFF | TGTGCCAGCAGCTTAGGCGGACTAGCGGGTACCTACAATGAGCAGTTCTTC
TRBD1 | TRBJ1-2 | few | TRBV5-4 | CASSFATGTGTYGYTF | TGTGCCAGCAGCTTCGCCACCGGGACAGGGACCTATGGCTACACCTTC
. | TRBJ2-2 | . | TRBV5-6 | CASSYGTPNTGELFF | TGTGCCAGCAGCTACGGGACACCGAACACCGGGGAGCTGTTTTTT
TRBD2 | TRBJ2-6 | . | TRBV28 | CASSSSGRSFSGANVLTF | TGTGCCAGCAGTTCATCCGGGAGGTCCTTCTCTGGGGCCAACGTCCTGACTTTC
. | TRBJ1-4 | few | TRBV9 | CASSVAGGTGEKLFF | TGTGCCAGCAGCGTAGCGGGGGGAACGGGGGAAAAACTGTTTTTT
. | TRBJ1-2 | . | TRBV7-8 | CASSLEPVLNYGYTF | TGTGCCAGCAGCTTAGAACCGGTCCTTAACTATGGCTACACCTTC